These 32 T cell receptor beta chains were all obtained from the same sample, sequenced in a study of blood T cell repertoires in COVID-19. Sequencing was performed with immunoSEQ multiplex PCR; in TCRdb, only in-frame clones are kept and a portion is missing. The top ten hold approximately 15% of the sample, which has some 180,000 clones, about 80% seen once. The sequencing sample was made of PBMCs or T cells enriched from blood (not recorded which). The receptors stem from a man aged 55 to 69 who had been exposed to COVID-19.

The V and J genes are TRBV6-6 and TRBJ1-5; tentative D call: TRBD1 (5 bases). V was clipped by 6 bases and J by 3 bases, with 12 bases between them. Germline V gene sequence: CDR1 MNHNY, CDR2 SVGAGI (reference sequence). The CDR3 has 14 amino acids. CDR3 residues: CASRLRQTNQPQHF. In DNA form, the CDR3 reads TGTGCCAGCAGATTAAGACAGACCAATCAGCCCCAGCATTTT.

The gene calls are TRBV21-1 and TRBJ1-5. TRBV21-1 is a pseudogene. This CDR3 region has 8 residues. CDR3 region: CLNQPQHF. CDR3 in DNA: TGTCTAAATCAGCCCCAGCATTTT.

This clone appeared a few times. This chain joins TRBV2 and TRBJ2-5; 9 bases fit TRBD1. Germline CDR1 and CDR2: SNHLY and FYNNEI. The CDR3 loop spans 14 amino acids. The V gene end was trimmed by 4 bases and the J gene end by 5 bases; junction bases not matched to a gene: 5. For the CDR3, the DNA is TGTGCCAGCAGTGGCTGGACAGGGGTTGAGACCCAGTACTTC. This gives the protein CASSGWTGVETQYF.

DNA for the CDR3: TGTGCCAGCAGTGACCAGGGACTAGTATTGAGTGAGCAGTTCTTC. Translation gives CASSDQGLVLSEQFF. The V call is TRBV6-4, the J call TRBJ2-1, with 8 positions matching TRBD2. Per germline, CDR1 MRHNA and CDR2 SNTAGT. The CDR3 is 15 residues long. After removal of 2 bases from V and 9 bases from J, the junction contained 9 bases not matched to a gene.

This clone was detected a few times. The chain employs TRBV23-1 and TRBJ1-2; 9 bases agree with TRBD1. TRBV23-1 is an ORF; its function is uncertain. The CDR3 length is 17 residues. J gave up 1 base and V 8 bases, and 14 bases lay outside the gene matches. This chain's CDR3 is CASFRHRGRLLNYGYTF. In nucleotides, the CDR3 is TGCGCCAGCTTTCGCCACAGGGGGCGGCTACTTAACTATGGCTACACCTTC.

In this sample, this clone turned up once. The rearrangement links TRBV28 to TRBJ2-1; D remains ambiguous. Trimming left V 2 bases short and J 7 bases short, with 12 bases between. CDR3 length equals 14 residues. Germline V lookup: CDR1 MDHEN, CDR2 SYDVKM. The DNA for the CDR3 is TGTGCCAGCAGTTTAACGGCAGGTCGAAATGAGCAGTTCTTC. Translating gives CASSLTAGRNEQFF.

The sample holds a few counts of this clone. As DNA, the CDR3 is TGTGCCAGCAGGCAAGGGACAGGCGGCGGCTACACCTTC. Its translation is CASRQGTGGGYTF. The chain combines TRBV27 with TRBJ1-2; 8 nucleotides align to TRBD1. Germline V gene sequence: CDR1 MNHEY, CDR2 SMNVEV (reference sequence). Germline trimming cut 6 bases from V and 8 bases from J; bases unmatched to any gene: 8. CDR3 length: 13 amino acids.

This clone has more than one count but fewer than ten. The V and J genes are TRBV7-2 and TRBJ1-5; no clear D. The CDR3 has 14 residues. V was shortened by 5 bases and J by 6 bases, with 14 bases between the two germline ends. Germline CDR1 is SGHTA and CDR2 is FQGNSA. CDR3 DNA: TGTGCCAGCAGCCCACCGGGGTTGACTCAGCCCCAGCATTTT. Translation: CASSPPGLTQPQHF.

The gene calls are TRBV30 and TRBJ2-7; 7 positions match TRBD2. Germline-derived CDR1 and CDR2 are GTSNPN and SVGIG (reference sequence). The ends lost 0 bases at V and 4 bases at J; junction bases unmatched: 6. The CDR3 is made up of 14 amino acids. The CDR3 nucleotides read TGTGCCTGGAGTGTGGGAGGGGTTGAATACGAGCAGTACTTC. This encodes CAWSVGGVEYEQYF.

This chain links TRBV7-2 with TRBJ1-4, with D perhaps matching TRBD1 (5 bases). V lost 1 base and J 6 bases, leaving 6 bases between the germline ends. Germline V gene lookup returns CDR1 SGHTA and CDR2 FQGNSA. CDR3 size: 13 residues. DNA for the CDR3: TGTGCCAGCAGCTTAGGGGACTATGAAAAACTGTTTTTT. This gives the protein CASSLGDYEKLFF.

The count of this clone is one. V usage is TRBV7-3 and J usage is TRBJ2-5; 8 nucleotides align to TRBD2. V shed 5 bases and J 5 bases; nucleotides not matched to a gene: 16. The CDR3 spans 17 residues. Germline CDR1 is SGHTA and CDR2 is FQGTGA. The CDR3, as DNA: TGTGCCAGCAGCCCCGGCAGGGGCAAGGCTAGCGGGGAGACCCAGTACTTC. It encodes CASSPGRGKASGETQYF.

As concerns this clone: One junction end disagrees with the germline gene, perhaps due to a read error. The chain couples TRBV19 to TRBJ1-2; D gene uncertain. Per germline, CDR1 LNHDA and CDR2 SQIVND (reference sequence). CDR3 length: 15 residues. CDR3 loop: CASSTPRSKAKGCTF. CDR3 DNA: TGTGCCAGTAGTACCCCCAGGTCGAAGGCGAAAGGCTGCACCTTC.

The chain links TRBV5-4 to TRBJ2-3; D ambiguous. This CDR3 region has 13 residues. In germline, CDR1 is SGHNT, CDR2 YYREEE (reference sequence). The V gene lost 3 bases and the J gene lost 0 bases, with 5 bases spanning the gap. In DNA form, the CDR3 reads TGTGCCAGCAGCTCTCTTAGCACAGATACGCAGTATTTT. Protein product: CASSSLSTDTQYF.

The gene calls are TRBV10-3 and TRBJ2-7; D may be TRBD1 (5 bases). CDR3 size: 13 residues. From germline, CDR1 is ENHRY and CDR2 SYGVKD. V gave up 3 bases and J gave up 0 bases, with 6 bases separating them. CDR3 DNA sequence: TGTGCCATCAGTGAACAGGTCTCCTACGAGCAGTACTTC. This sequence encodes CAISEQVSYEQYF.

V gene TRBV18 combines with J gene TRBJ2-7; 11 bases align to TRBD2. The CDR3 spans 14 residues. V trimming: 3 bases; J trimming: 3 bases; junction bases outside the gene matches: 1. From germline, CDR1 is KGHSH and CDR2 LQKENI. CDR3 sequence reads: CASSPGLADYEQYF. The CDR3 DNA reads TGTGCCAGCTCACCGGGACTAGCGGACTACGAGCAGTACTTC. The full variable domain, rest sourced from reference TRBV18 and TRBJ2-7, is NAGVMQNPRHLVRRRGQEARLRCSPMKGHSHVYWYRQLPEEGLKFMVYLQKENIIDESGMPKERFSAEFPKEGPSILRIQQVVRGDSAAYFCASSPGLADYEQYFGPGTRLTVT.

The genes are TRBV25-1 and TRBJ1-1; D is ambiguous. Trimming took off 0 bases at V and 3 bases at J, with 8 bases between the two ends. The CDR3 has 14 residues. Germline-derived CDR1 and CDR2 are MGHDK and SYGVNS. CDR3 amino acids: CASSEYGGYTEAFF. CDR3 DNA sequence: TGTGCCAGCAGTGAATACGGCGGTTACACTGAAGCTTTCTTT.

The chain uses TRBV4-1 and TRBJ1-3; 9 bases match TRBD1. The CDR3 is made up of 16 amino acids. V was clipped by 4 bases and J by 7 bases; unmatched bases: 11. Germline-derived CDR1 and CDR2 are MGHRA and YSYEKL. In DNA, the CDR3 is TGCGCCAGCAGCCTTTCGAACGACAGGGGGAGGAACACCATATATTTT. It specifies CASSLSNDRGRNTIYF.

In nucleotides, the CDR3 is TGTGCCTGGAGTGTACTACTAGCGGGAGTCGGGGAGCTGTTTTTT. As protein: CAWSVLLAGVGELFF. The chain employs TRBV30 and TRBJ2-2, with 11 bases aligning to TRBD2. The germline V gene encodes CDR1 GTSNPN and CDR2 SVGIG (reference sequence). Trimming at V came to 0 bases and at J to 7 bases, leaving 4 bases not matched to a gene. The CDR3 has 15 residues.

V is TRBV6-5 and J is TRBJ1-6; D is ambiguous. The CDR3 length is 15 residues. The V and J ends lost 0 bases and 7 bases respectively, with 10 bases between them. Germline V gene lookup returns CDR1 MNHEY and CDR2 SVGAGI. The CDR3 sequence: CASSYSSFPNSPLHF. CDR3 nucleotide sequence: TGTGCCAGCAGTTACTCTTCCTTTCCGAATTCACCCCTCCACTTT.

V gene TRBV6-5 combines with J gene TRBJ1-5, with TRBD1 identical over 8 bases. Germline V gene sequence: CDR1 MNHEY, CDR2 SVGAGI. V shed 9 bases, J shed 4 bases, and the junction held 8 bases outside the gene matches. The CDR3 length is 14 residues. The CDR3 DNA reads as TGTGCCAGTACAGGGGGTCACGGTAATCAGCCCCAGCATTTT. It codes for CASTGGHGNQPQHF.

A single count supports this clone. This CDR3 is CASIQGPNEKLFF. In nucleotides, the CDR3 is TGTGCCAGTATTCAGGGCCCTAATGAAAAACTGTTTTTT. V is TRBV19 and J is TRBJ1-4; D might be TRBD1 (5 bases). The CDR3 is 13 amino acids. The germline V gene encodes CDR1 LNHDA and CDR2 SQIVND (reference sequence). V dropped 7 bases and J dropped 3 bases, with 9 bases sitting between them.

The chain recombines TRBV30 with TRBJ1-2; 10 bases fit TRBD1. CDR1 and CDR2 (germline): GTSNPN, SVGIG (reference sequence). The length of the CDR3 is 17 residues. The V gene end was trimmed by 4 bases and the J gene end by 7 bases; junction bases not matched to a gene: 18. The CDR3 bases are TGTGCCTGGAATCTCCCTTTGACAGGGGGCCGAGTATCTGGCTACACCTTC. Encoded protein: CAWNLPLTGGRVSGYTF.

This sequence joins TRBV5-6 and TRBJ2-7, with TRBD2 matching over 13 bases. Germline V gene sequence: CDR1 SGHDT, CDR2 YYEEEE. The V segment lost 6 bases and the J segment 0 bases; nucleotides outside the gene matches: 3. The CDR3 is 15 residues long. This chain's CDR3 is CASTWTSGSSYEQYF. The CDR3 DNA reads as TGTGCCAGCACCTGGACTAGCGGGAGCTCCTACGAGCAGTACTTC.

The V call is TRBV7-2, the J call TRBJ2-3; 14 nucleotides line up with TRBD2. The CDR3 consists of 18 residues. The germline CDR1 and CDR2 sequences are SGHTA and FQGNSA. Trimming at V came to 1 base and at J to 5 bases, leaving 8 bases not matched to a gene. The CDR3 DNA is TGTGCCAGCAGCTTAGATCGACTAGCGGGAGGGCCGAAAGATACGCAGTATTTT. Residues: CASSLDRLAGGPKDTQYF.

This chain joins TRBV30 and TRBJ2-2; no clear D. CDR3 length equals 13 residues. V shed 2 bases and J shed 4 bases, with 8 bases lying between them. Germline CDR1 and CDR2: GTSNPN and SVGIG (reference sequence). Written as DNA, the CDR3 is TGTGCCTGGAGTAGAGCCCTCACCGGGGAGCTGTTTTTT. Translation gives CAWSRALTGELFF.

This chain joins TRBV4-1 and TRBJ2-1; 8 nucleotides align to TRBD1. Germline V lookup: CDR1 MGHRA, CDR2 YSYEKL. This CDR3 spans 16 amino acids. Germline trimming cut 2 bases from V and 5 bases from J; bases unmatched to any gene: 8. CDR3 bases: TGCGCCAGCAGCCAACCTGACAGGGGAGCCCACAATGAGCAGTTCTTC. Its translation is CASSQPDRGAHNEQFF.

CDR3 in DNA: TGTGCCAGCAGCCCCGGACAGGGGGCTCTTGGCGGGGAGCTGTTTTTT. This translates into CASSPGQGALGGELFF. The rearrangement links TRBV7-6 to TRBJ2-2; TRBD1 matches 11 bases. The CDR3 is 16 residues long. The V gene end was trimmed by 5 bases and the J gene end by 7 bases; junction bases not matched to a gene: 9. Per germline, CDR1 SGHVS and CDR2 FNYEAQ.

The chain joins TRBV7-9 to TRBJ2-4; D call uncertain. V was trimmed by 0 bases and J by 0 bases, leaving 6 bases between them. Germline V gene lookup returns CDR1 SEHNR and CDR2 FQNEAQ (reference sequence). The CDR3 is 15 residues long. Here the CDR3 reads CASSLANLAKNIQYF. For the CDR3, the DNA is TGTGCCAGCAGCTTAGCTAATCTAGCCAAAAACATTCAGTACTTC.

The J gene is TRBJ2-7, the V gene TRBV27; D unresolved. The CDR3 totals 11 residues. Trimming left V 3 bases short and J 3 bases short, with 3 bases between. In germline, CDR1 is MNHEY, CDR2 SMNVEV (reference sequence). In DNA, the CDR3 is TGTGCCAGCAGTTTCGGCTACGAGCAGTACTTC. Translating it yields CASSFGYEQYF.

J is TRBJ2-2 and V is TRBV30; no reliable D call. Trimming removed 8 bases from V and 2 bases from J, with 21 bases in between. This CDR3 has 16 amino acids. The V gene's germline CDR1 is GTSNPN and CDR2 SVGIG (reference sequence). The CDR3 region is CAPTLQKVNNTGELFF. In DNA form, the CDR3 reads TGTGCCCCCACCTTACAGAAAGTAAATAACACCGGGGAGCTGTTTTTT. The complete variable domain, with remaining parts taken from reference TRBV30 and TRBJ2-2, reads SQTIHQWPATLVQPVGSPLSLECTVEGTSNPNLYWYRQAAGRGLQLLFYSVGIGQISSEVPQNLSASRPQDRQFILSSKKLLLSDSGFYLCAPTLQKVNNTGELFFGEGSRLTVL.

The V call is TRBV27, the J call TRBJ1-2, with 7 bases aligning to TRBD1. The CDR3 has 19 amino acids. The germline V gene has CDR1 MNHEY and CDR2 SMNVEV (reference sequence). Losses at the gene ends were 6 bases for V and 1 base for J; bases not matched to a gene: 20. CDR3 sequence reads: CASRKRDRDSKIVNYGYTF. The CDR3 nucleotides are TGTGCCAGCAGGAAAAGGGACCGGGACAGTAAAATTGTTAACTATGGCTACACCTTC.

The CDR3 DNA reads as TGTGCCAGCAGTTTCAGGGAGACCCAGTACTTC. The encoded protein is CASSFRETQYF. J is TRBJ2-5 and V is TRBV12-3 or TRBV12-4; no clear D. CDR3 size: 11 residues. V was pared by 3 bases and J by 5 bases, with 4 bases between.